Listed below are T cell receptor beta chains from one sample, sequenced in a study of T cell responses to AZD1222 COVID-19 vaccine. Measured with immunoSEQ multiplex PCR; TCRdb has only the in-frame clones, and not every one. This sample has about 120,000 clones, with 70% to 90% found just once. The material was peripheral blood, obtained on day 0 of AZD1222 vaccination. The receptors shown here come from an adult in good health. The CDR3 runs from the conserved cysteine through the conserved F or W. The D gene is left open where the match is weak. Clone size is given for some rows only: seen once, a few or many times, or a class if the clone is expanded.

>-|TRBV5-1|TRBJ1-5|15|-
CASSFGGSSNQPQHF
TGCGCCAGCAGCTTCGGGGGCTCGAGCAATCAGCCCCAGCATTTT
>-|TRBV10-3|TRBJ2-1|12|-
CAISESIFEQFF
TGTGCCATCAGTGAGTCGATTTTTGAGCAGTTCTTC
>few|TRBV7-3|TRBJ2-5|16|TRBD2
CASSLGLAGGSETQYF
TGTGCCAGCAGCCTGGGACTAGCGGGGGGATCGGAGACCCAGTACTTC
>once|TRBV9|TRBJ2-3|15|-
CASSVGGSPTDTQYF
TGTGCCAGCAGCGTAGGGGGGAGCCCCACAGATACGCAGTATTTT
>-|TRBV7-9|TRBJ1-5|14|TRBD1
CASSTGALNQPQHF
TGTGCCAGCAGCACAGGGGCCCTCAATCAGCCCCAGCATTTT
>-|TRBV19|TRBJ2-7|11|-
CASSTQGRQYF
TGTGCCAGTAGTACACAGGGCCGGCAGTACTTC
>-|TRBV6-5|TRBJ2-7|15|TRBD2
CASSTWTSISYEQYF
TGTGCCAGCAGTACCTGGACTAGCATATCCTACGAGCAGTACTTC
>-|TRBV6-2/TRBV6-3|TRBJ2-1|18|-
CASSTRQTLGDLFRGQFF
TGTGCCAGCAGTACCCGACAGACCCTCGGAGATCTCTTCAGGGGGCAGTTCTTC
>-|TRBV18|TRBJ2-3|15|TRBD1
CASSHRTGSTDTQYF
TGTGCCAGCTCACATCGGACAGGGAGCACAGATACGCAGTATTTT
>-|TRBV7-9|TRBJ2-7|15|TRBD1
CASSLWTGQGNEQYF
TGTGCCAGCAGCTTATGGACGGGACAGGGGAACGAGCAGTACTTC
>-|TRBV7-8|TRBJ1-5|14|-
CASSTRTVLQPQHF
TGTGCCAGCAGCACTAGGACAGTACTTCAGCCCCAGCATTTT
>-|TRBV6-5|TRBJ2-7|14|TRBD1
CASKGTGALVEQYF
TGTGCCAGCAAGGGGACAGGGGCTCTCGTCGAGCAGTACTTC
>-|TRBV7-9|TRBJ2-3|15|-
CASSSSVSRTDTQYF
TGTGCCAGCAGCTCTAGTGTTAGCCGCACAGATACGCAGTATTTT
>-|TRBV14|TRBJ2-1|16|TRBD2
CASSQGSVGLAYEQFF
TGTGCCAGCAGCCAAGGCTCCGTGGGACTAGCTTATGAGCAGTTCTTC
>-|TRBV3-1/TRBV3-2|TRBJ2-1|14|TRBD1
CASSQRGRDNEQFF
TGTGCCAGCAGCCAGAGGGGGCGGGACAATGAGCAGTTCTTC
>-|TRBV30|TRBJ1-6|15|-
CAWRNGGTYNSPLHF
TGTGCCTGGAGGAATGGAGGAACGTATAATTCACCCCTCCACTTT
>-|TRBV5-4|TRBJ1-1|15|TRBD1
CASSSGQGFGTEAFF
TGTGCCAGCAGCTCGGGACAGGGATTCGGAACTGAAGCTTTCTTT
>few|TRBV28|TRBJ1-2|12|TRBD1
CASRLGTGGYTF
TGTGCCAGCAGACTCGGGACAGGGGGCTACACCTTC
>-|TRBV7-3|TRBJ1-2|17|TRBD1
CASSFQGTGGRLYGYTF
TGTGCCAGCAGCTTCCAGGGGACAGGGGGTAGGCTATATGGCTACACCTTC
>-|TRBV19|TRBJ1-2|16|TRBD1
CASSTPPGQGGSGYTF
TGTGCCAGTAGCACACCCCCTGGACAGGGGGGGAGTGGCTACACCTTC
>-|TRBV6-5|TRBJ1-5|13|-
CASAGGVGQPQHF
TGTGCCAGCGCAGGAGGGGTCGGACAGCCCCAGCATTTT
>-|TRBV13|TRBJ2-1|13|-
CASSPDRRHEQFF
TGTGCCAGCAGTCCGGACCGACGCCATGAGCAGTTCTTC
>-|TRBV5-1|TRBJ2-1|13|-
CASSLYSKNEQFF
TGCGCCAGCAGCCTGTATAGTAAGAATGAGCAGTTCTTC
>-|TRBV11-2|TRBJ2-1|15|-
CASTNMLTPYNEQFF
TGTGCCAGCACCAACATGCTAACACCATACAATGAGCAGTTCTTC
>once|TRBV5-1|TRBJ2-3|14|-
CASSLPPGTDTQYF
TGCGCCAGCAGCTTGCCCCCAGGGACAGATACGCAGTATTTT
>-|TRBV28|TRBJ1-5|16|TRBD1
CASSRTGTGGYQPQHF
TGTGCCAGCAGCCGAACCGGGACAGGGGGCTATCAGCCCCAGCATTTT
>-|TRBV14|TRBJ2-7|15|TRBD1
CASSPSRDRFPEQYF
TGTGCCAGCAGCCCTTCCCGGGACAGGTTCCCCGAGCAGTACTTC
>-|TRBV14|TRBJ1-2|16|-
CASSRLGGGLNYGYTF
TGTGCCAGCAGCCGGCTAGGCGGGGGACTAAACTATGGCTACACCTTC
>-|TRBV14|TRBJ2-7|15|-
CASSQYPRSSYEQYF
TGTGCCAGCAGCCAATATCCGCGGAGCTCCTACGAGCAGTACTTC
>-|TRBV27|TRBJ1-1|13|TRBD1
CASTAGGRTEAFF
TGTGCCAGCACCGCAGGGGGGAGGACTGAAGCTTTCTTT
>-|TRBV3-1/TRBV3-2|TRBJ1-6|16|TRBD1
CASSHRTGGGNSPLHF
TGTGCCAGCAGCCACAGGACAGGGGGCGGTAATTCACCCCTCCACTTT
>-|TRBV1|TRBJ1-1|17|-
CTSSQDWAGVMNTEAFF
TGCACCAGCAGCCAAGATTGGGCTGGCGTGATGAACACTGAAGCTTTCTTT
>once|TRBV6-5|TRBJ1-2|15|TRBD1
CASSRTSGGGAGYTF
TGTGCCAGCAGCAGAACCTCAGGGGGCGGGGCGGGCTACACCTTC
>-|TRBV7-2|TRBJ2-7|12|-
CASSPRRREQYF
TGTGCCAGCAGCCCGAGAAGGAGAGAGCAGTACTTC
>-|TRBV10-3|TRBJ1-3|14|-
CATLDSSSGNTIYF
TGTGCCACCCTCGACAGTAGCTCTGGAAACACCATATATTTT
>-|TRBV2|TRBJ2-7|14|TRBD1
CASSEIGQAYEQYF
TGTGCCAGCAGTGAGATCGGACAGGCGTACGAGCAGTACTTC
>-|TRBV2|TRBJ2-1|16|TRBD1
CASRAPPGQGANEQFF
TGTGCCAGCAGGGCCCCTCCGGGACAGGGGGCGAATGAGCAGTTCTTC
>-|TRBV5-4|TRBJ1-2|16|TRBD1
CASSLGGTGKDYGYTF
TGTGCCAGCAGCTTGGGGGGGACAGGTAAAGACTATGGCTACACCTTC
>-|TRBV5-1|TRBJ2-6|17|TRBD1
CASSLGQGNSGANVLTF
TGCGCCAGCAGCTTGGGACAGGGAAACTCTGGGGCCAACGTCCTGACTTTC
>-|TRBV28|TRBJ1-2|19|-
CASSSPATGRTKANYGYTF
TGTGCCAGCAGTTCCCCCGCGACGGGACGGACCAAGGCTAACTATGGCTACACCTTC
>-|TRBV11-3|TRBJ2-3|17|-
CASSLDLWCGRTDTQYF
TGTGCCAGCAGCTTAGATCTTTGGTGCGGACGCACAGATACGCAGTATTTT
>few|TRBV18|TRBJ2-2|14|-
CASSAGQRFGELFF
TGTGCCAGCAGTGCCGGACAGCGATTCGGGGAGCTGTTTTTT
>-|TRBV24-1|TRBJ1-1|15|-
CATSDSRRGNTEAFF
TGTGCCACCAGTGATTCCCGCAGAGGGAACACTGAAGCTTTCTTT
>-|TRBV5-1|TRBJ2-1|15|-
CASSLGLVRDTEQFF
TGCGCCAGCAGCCTGGGTCTGGTGCGGGATACTGAGCAGTTCTTC
>-|TRBV6-1|TRBJ1-3|16|-
CASSESGRGTGNTIYF
TGTGCCAGCAGTGAATCGGGCAGGGGAACTGGAAACACCATATATTTT
>-|TRBV13|TRBJ1-1|13|-
CASGRGLNTEAFF
TGTGCCAGTGGTAGGGGTCTGAACACTGAAGCTTTCTTT
>-|TRBV14|TRBJ2-2|14|-
CASSLSMTSRELFF
TGTGCCAGCAGCCTTAGTATGACGAGCCGGGAGCTGTTTTTT
>-|TRBV28|TRBJ1-1|12|-
CASSTPGTEAFF
TGTGCCAGCAGTACACCGGGCACTGAAGCTTTCTTT
>-|TRBV30|TRBJ2-1|16|TRBD2
CALRRASGMSYNEQFF
TGTGCCCTCCGTAGGGCTAGCGGGATGTCCTACAATGAGCAGTTCTTC
>-|TRBV13|TRBJ1-5|14|-
CASSLGASNQPQHF
TGTGCCAGCAGCTTGGGGGCCAGCAATCAGCCCCAGCATTTT
>-|TRBV28|TRBJ1-5|13|-
CASSFPYNQPQHF
TGTGCCAGCAGTTTTCCATACAATCAGCCCCAGCATTTT
>once|TRBV19|TRBJ2-7|14|-
CASSWREMPYEQYF
TGTGCCAGTAGTTGGAGGGAGATGCCCTACGAGCAGTACTTC
>few|TRBV6-6|TRBJ2-7|13|-
CASSYGQRYEQYF
TGTGCCAGCAGTTACGGACAGAGGTACGAGCAGTACTTC
>-|TRBV6-5|TRBJ1-4|14|-
CASSYNRLNEKLFF
TGTGCCAGCAGTTACAACAGGCTTAATGAAAAACTGTTTTTT
>-|TRBV10-2|TRBJ1-5|15|-
CASSDFQNSNQPQHF
TGCGCCAGCAGTGACTTTCAGAATAGCAATCAGCCCCAGCATTTT
>-|TRBV2|TRBJ1-1|15|-
CASSAHGEGWTEAFF
TGTGCCAGCAGTGCGCACGGGGAGGGGTGGACTGAAGCTTTCTTT
>-|TRBV5-6|TRBJ1-1|14|TRBD1
CASSGTGVNTGAFF
TGTGCCAGCAGCGGGACAGGGGTGAACACTGGAGCTTTCTTT
>-|TRBV7-9|TRBJ1-2|17|-
CASSSTRGRWASYGYTF
TGTGCCAGCAGCTCCACCAGGGGCCGGTGGGCTTCCTATGGCTACACCTTC
>-|TRBV11-2|TRBJ2-5|14|TRBD2
CASSLGLAGETQYF
TGTGCCAGCAGCCTGGGACTAGCGGGGGAGACCCAGTACTTC